Below, 12 T cell receptor beta chains from the same sample are listed, as sequenced in a study of blood T cell repertoires in COVID-19. The method was immunoSEQ multiplex PCR; TCRdb's version includes in-frame clones alone and lacks a portion of them. The sample consists of approximately 300,000 clones, nearly 90% of them appearing once. Sequencing used PBMCs or T cells enriched from blood (not recorded which). Receptor source: a young woman who had recovered from COVID-19.

The rearrangement links TRBV18 to TRBJ2-2, with a possible D match to TRBD2 (6 bases). This CDR3 has 18 amino acids. Trimming took off 3 bases at V and 4 bases at J, with 21 bases between the two ends. Germline V gene lookup returns CDR1 KGHSH and CDR2 LQKENI. DNA for the CDR3: TGTGCCAGCTCACCTTCCAATGGTATGAGGCGGGGCACCGGGGAGCTGTTTTTT. It yields the protein CASSPSNGMRRGTGELFF.

CDR3 region: CASSRGQATEAFF. CDR3 nucleotides: TGTGCCAGCAGCCGCGGACAGGCCACTGAAGCTTTCTTT. The chain carries TRBV7-8 and TRBJ1-1; 7 positions match TRBD1. Germline V lookup: CDR1 SGHVS, CDR2 FQNEAQ. This CDR3 comprises 13 residues. Trimming cost V 5 bases and J 4 bases; bases outside gene matches: 4.

The chain carries TRBV18 and TRBJ2-5; D may be TRBD2 (5 bases). V gave up 3 bases and J gave up 1 base, with 15 bases separating them. Germline V gene lookup returns CDR1 KGHSH and CDR2 LQKENI. The CDR3 has 16 amino acids. This CDR3 is CASSPDPGLIQETQYF. As DNA, the CDR3 is TGTGCCAGCTCACCCGATCCCGGACTGATCCAAGAGACCCAGTACTTC.

The J gene is TRBJ1-2, the V gene TRBV18; 7 bases map to TRBD1. CDR3 length: 15 residues. After removal of 2 bases from V and 5 bases from J, the junction contained 8 bases not matched to a gene. Looked up from germline, CDR1 is KGHSH and CDR2 is LQKENI. The DNA of the CDR3 is TGTGCCAGCTCACCATCGGCAGGGGGGCATTATGGCTACACCTTC. It yields the protein CASSPSAGGHYGYTF.

The chain recombines TRBV5-1 with TRBJ2-1; no clear D. The CDR3 runs to 11 residues. The germline V gene has CDR1 SGHRS and CDR2 YFSETQ. With 1 base removed from V and 8 bases from J, the gap between germline ends came to 4 bases. The CDR3 nucleotides are TGCGCCAGCAGCTTGCGGGATGAGCAGTTCTTC. Encoded protein: CASSLRDEQFF.

The rearrangement joins TRBV11-2 to TRBJ2-3; maybe TRBD2 (5 bases). The CDR3 is 16 residues long. Germline V gene sequence: CDR1 SGHAT, CDR2 FQNNGV. The ends were cut back, 0 bases at V and 0 bases at J, with 10 bases in the middle. CDR3 nucleotides: TGTGCCAGCAGCTTAGATCTAGCCGGGAGCACAGATACGCAGTATTTT. Translated, it gives CASSLDLAGSTDTQYF.

The chain combines TRBV15 with TRBJ1-5; D is perhaps TRBD1 (6 bases). CDR1 is LNHNV and CDR2 is YYDKDF in the germline V gene (reference sequence). The V gene lost 1 base and the J gene lost 3 bases, with 10 bases spanning the gap. The CDR3 runs 15 residues. DNA for the CDR3: TGTGCCACCAGCAGAGGGGGGCGGATCAATCAGCCCCAGCATTTT. Translation: CATSRGGRINQPQHF.

This rearrangement joins TRBV19 to TRBJ2-7, with D perhaps matching TRBD1 (5 bases). V lost 2 bases, J lost 0 bases, and 11 bases lay in between. Per germline, CDR1 LNHDA and CDR2 SQIVND (reference sequence). This CDR3 region has 15 residues. As DNA, the CDR3 is TGTGCCAGTAGTATATCGACAGCTATCTCCTACGAGCAGTACTTC. The encoded protein is CASSISTAISYEQYF.

The chain uses TRBV24-1 and TRBJ1-2; no clear D. From germline, CDR1 is KGHDR and CDR2 SFDVKD. Trimming cost V 4 bases and J 4 bases, with 6 bases left between them. CDR3 length: 12 amino acids. This CDR3 is CATSEGSYGYTF. In DNA, the CDR3 is TGTGCCACCAGTGAAGGGAGCTATGGCTACACCTTC.

DNA for the CDR3: TGCGCCAGCAGCCTGTCAGGGGTCGAGCAGTACTTC. Translating it yields CASSLSGVEQYF. The V and J genes are TRBV5-1 and TRBJ2-7, with D possibly matching TRBD1 (6 bases). This CDR3 region has 12 residues. V was clipped by 4 bases and J by 6 bases, with 11 bases between them. Germline V gives CDR1 SGHRS, CDR2 YFSETQ. Full variable domain (remainder filled in from reference TRBV5-1 and TRBJ2-7): KAGVTQTPRYLIKTRGQQVTLSCSPISGHRSVSWYQQTPGQGLQFLFEYFSETQRNKGNFPGRFSGRQFSNSRSEMNVSTLELGDSALYLCASSLSGVEQYFGPGTRLTVT.

V and J are TRBV2 and TRBJ1-2, with 9 bases aligning to TRBD1. Germline assignment: CDR1 SNHLY and CDR2 FYNNEI. This CDR3 region has 13 residues. With V trimmed by 6 bases and J by 7 bases, 6 bases remained unmatched. The CDR3 spells CASREQGAAGYTF. The CDR3 DNA reads as TGTGCCAGCAGGGAACAGGGGGCGGCTGGCTACACCTTC.

The chain is built from TRBV7-9 and TRBJ2-5; D is possibly TRBD1 (7 bases). V shed 3 bases and J shed 5 bases, with 16 bases lying between them. Looked up from germline, CDR1 is SEHNR and CDR2 is FQNEAQ (reference sequence). This CDR3 region has 15 residues. This chain's CDR3 is CASSFGTVSGETQYF. In nucleotides, the CDR3 is TGTGCCAGCAGCTTTGGGACAGTCAGCGGGGAGACCCAGTACTTC.